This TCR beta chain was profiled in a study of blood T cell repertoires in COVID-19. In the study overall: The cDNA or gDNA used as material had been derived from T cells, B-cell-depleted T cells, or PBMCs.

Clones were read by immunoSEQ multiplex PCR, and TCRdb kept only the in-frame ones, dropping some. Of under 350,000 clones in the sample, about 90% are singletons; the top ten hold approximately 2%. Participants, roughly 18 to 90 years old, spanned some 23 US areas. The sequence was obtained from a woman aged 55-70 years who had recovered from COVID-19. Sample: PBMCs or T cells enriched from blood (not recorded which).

The chain's CDR3 is CACGGGASYNEQFF. The CDR3, as DNA: TGTGCCTGCGGGGGGGGTGCCTCATACAATGAGCAGTTCTTC. The chain employs TRBV30 and TRBJ2-1, with TRBD2 identical over 8 bases. CDR3 length: 14 residues. V was pared by 6 bases and J by 4 bases, with 8 bases of the junction left unmatched. The germline gives CDR1 GTSNPN, CDR2 SVGIG (reference sequence).